This entry is about one T cell receptor beta chain. In the original processing: Reference gene primer amplification in the assay estimated nucleated cell counts. TCRdb's table, derived via immunoSEQ multiplex PCR, lists solely in-frame clones and lacks some. That table gives V, J and clone size, and the DNA gave D and trimming. The table lists hundreds of thousands of clones, roughly 84% of them singletons. This entry belongs to a study of blood T cell repertoires in COVID-19. The CDR3 is 15 residues long. This study enrolled people aged roughly 18 to 90 from about two dozen US geographic areas. This sequence joins TRBV21-1 and TRBJ1-5. TRBV21-1 is recorded as a pseudogene. The source of this sequence is a woman younger than 35 who had been exposed to COVID-19. The sample was PBMCs or T cells enriched from blood (not recorded which). The CDR3 region has the DNA TGTGCCAGCAGCAAAATCGGAGGGCTGAATCAGCCCCAGCATTTT. Translating it yields CASSKIGGLNQPQHF.